This TCR beta chain is from a study of CXCR3-negative and CXCR3-positive naive CD8 T cells. Study-level points and caveats: When CXCR3-positive naive cells were set against CXCR3-negative naive cells, the former had more hydrophobic TRB CDR3s.

CDR1 and CDR2 from the germline V gene are MNHEY and SVGAGI. CDR3 length equals 13 residues. The method, 5' RACE with UMI labels, was used to prepare the TRB cDNA libraries. From the 5' RACE reads, TCRdb lists one entry per CDR3 protein and no DNA. In total, the table holds about 120,000 distinct CDR3 sequences. As for this clonotype: Its antigen remains unknown.

The sequenced sample was naive CXCR3+ CD8+ T cells from blood. Specified subset: CD45RO-CCR7+CD27+CD95- naive CD8+ T cells expressing CXCR3 (TNR3+). The clonotype comes from a human donor in good health. Some clones in this sample may be carry-over from other donors' samples. The rearrangement links TRBV6-5 to TRBJ2-1; lacking DNA, the TRBD2 call made by TCRdb goes unchecked. This CDR3 is CASSSSGYNEQFF.